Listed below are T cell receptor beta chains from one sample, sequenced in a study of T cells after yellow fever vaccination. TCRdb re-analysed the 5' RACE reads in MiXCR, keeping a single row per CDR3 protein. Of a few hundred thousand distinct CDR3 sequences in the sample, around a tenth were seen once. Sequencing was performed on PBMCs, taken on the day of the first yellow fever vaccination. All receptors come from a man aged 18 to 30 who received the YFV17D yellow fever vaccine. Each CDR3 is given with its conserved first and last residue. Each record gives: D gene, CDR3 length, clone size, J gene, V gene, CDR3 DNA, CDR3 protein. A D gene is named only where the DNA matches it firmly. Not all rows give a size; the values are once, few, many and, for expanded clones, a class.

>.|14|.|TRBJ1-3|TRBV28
TGTGCCAGCAGGGAAGGCTTTGCTGGAAACACCATATATTTT
CASREGFAGNTIYF
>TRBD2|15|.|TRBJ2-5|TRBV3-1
TGTGCCTCCAGCCCCAGGGCTAGCGGGGTGGTGACCCAGTACTTC
CASSPRASGVVTQYF
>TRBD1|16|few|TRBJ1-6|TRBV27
TGTGCCAGCAGTTTAGAGGCAGGGGGAGGGAATTCACCCCTCCACTTT
CASSLEAGGGNSPLHF
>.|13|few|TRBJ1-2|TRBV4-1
TGCGCCAGCAGCCCCACGTCGCCTCTTGGCTACACCTTC
CASSPTSPLGYTF
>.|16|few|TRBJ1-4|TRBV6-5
TGTGCCAGCAGTTACCTGCCCGCAGGGAGGGCCGAAAAACTGTTTTTT
CASSYLPAGRAEKLFF
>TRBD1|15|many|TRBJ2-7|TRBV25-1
TGTGCCAGCAGTGAAGGTAACAGGGGGGTGTACGAGCAGTACTTC
CASSEGNRGVYEQYF
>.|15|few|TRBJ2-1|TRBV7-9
TGTGCCAGCAGCTTAGGCCCCGGCCCCAACAATGAGCAGTTCTTC
CASSLGPGPNNEQFF
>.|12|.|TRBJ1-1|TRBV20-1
TGCAGTGCTACGCAGGGAGGGGCTGAAGCTTTCTTT
CSATQGGAEAFF
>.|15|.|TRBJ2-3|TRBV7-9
TGTGCCAGCAGCTTACTCCAGCGGGGCACAGATACGCAGTATTTT
CASSLLQRGTDTQYF
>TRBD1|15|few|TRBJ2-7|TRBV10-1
TGCGCCAGCAGTGGGGGACAGGGGGCCTACTACGAGCAGTACTTC
CASSGGQGAYYEQYF
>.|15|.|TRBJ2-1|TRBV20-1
TGCAGTGCTAGAGGAAGGGGGGGGGCCATCCTTGAGCAGTTCTTC
CSARGRGGAILEQFF
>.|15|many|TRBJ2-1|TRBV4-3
TGCGCCAGCAGCCAAGGGGCAGGGGTCTACAATGAGCAGTTCTTC
CASSQGAGVYNEQFF
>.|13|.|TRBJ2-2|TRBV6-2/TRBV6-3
TGTGCCAGCAGTCGGACGGACACCGGGGAGCTGTTTTTT
CASSRTDTGELFF
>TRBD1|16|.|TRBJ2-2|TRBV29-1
TGCAGCGTCCCTGGGGGACAGGGGGCTAACACCGGGGAGCTGTTTTTT
CSVPGGQGANTGELFF
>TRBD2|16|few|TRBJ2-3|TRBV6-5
TGTGCCAGCAGTTACGGTGGCGGGGGGGAAACAGATACGCAGTATTTT
CASSYGGGGETDTQYF
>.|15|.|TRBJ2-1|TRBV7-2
TGTGCCAGCAGCCCTGGACCAGAGAGTTGGGATGAGCAGTTCTTC
CASSPGPESWDEQFF
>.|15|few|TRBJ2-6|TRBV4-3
TGCGCCAGCAGCCAAGGGACGTGGGGGGCCAACGTCCTGACTTTC
CASSQGTWGANVLTF
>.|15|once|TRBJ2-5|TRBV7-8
TGTGCCAGCACCCAGCCTGGGAGGGGGCGAGAGACCCAGTACTTC
CASTQPGRGRETQYF
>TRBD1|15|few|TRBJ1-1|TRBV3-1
TGTGCCAGCAGCCAAAGGACAGGGACGGGGACTGAAGCTTTCTTT
CASSQRTGTGTEAFF
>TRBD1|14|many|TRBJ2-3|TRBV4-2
TGTGCCAGCAGCCATGCGCAGGGGGCAGATACGCAGTATTTT
CASSHAQGADTQYF
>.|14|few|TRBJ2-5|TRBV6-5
TGTGCCAGCAGTTACTCGGACAGACAAGAGACCCAGTACTTC
CASSYSDRQETQYF
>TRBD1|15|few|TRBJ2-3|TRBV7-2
TGTGCCAGCAGGAGGGGTGGGACAGGGACAGATACGCAGTATTTT
CASRRGGTGTDTQYF
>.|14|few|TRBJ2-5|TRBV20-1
TGCAGTGCCAACCGCCCGGACAGCCAAGAGACCCAGTACTTC
CSANRPDSQETQYF
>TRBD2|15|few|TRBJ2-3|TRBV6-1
TGTGCCAGCAGTGAAGAGGGCGGGGGGGCAGATACGCAGTATTTT
CASSEEGGGADTQYF
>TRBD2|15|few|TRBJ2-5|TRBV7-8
TGTGCCAGCAGCCACAGAGCGGGGGGGCCGGAGACCCAGTACTTC
CASSHRAGGPETQYF
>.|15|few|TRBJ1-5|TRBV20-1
TGCAGTGCTAGTGTTTGGCCGGGGAGCAATCAGCCCCAGCATTTT
CSASVWPGSNQPQHF
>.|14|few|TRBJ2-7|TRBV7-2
TGTGCCAGCAGTTATCCGGGAGCCGCGGGCGAGCAGTACTTC
CASSYPGAAGEQYF
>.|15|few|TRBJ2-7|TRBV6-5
TGTGCCAGCAGTTACTCGAATGCAGGGGGGAAAGAGCAGTACTTC
CASSYSNAGGKEQYF
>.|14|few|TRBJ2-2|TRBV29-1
TGCAGCGTTGAATTTCCAGGGATTGCCCGGGAGCTGTTTTTT
CSVEFPGIARELFF
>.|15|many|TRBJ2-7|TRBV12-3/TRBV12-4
TGTGCCAGCACCCCCGCAGGGGCTATGTCCTACGAGCAGTACTTC
CASTPAGAMSYEQYF
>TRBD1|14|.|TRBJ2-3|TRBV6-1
TGTGCCACCTCAATCTTCGGGGACAGAGATACGCAGTATTTT
CATSIFGDRDTQYF
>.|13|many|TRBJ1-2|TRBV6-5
TGTGCCAGCAGTTACGGACGGAACTATGGCTACACCTTC
CASSYGRNYGYTF
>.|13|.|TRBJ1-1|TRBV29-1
TGCAGCGTTGAGGCAGGGATGAACACTGAAGCTTTCTTT
CSVEAGMNTEAFF
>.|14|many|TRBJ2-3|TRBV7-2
TGTGCCAGCATTATGGGGGGCCGCACAGATACGCAGTATTTT
CASIMGGRTDTQYF
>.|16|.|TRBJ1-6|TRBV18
TGTGCCAGCTCACTGCGGTCCGGACGGGATAATTCACCCCTCCACTTT
CASSLRSGRDNSPLHF
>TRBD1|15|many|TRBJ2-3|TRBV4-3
TGCGCCAGCAGCTCCCGGGACAGGAGAGGGGATACGCAGTATTTT
CASSSRDRRGDTQYF
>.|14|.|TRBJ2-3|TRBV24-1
TGTGCCACCAGTGACCCACGGATCACAGATACGCAGTATTTT
CATSDPRITDTQYF
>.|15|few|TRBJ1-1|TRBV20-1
TGCAGTGCTAGACGACTCGGGGGACGAAGCACTGAAGCTTTCTTT
CSARRLGGRSTEAFF
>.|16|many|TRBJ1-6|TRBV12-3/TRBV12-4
TGTGCCAGCAGTTTAGCGAGTGTTCAACTAGCTTCACCCCTCCACTTT
CASSLASVQLASPLHF
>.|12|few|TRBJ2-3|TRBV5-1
TGCGCCAGCAGCACGAATGGGGATACGCAGTATTTT
CASSTNGDTQYF
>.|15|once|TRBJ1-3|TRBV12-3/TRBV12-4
TGTGCCAGCAGTCCACCCACAGGAGCGGGAAACACCATATATTTT
CASSPPTGAGNTIYF
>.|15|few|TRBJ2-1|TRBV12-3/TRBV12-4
TGTGCCAGCAGTTTGAGTCGGAGCTCCTACAATGAGCAGTTCTTC
CASSLSRSSYNEQFF
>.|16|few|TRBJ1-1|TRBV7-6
TGTGCCAGCAGTACCAAGGTATGGGGCGTGAACACTGAAGCTTTCTTT
CASSTKVWGVNTEAFF
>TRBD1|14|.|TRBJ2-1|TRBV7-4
TGTGCCAGCAGCCTCCTTGGGACAGTCAATGAGCAGTTCTTC
CASSLLGTVNEQFF
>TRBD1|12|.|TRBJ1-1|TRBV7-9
TGTGCCAGCAGCTACACAGGGGATCGAGCTTTCTTT
CASSYTGDRAFF